The T cell receptor beta chain under discussion was sequenced for a study of radiation and T cells in renal cell carcinoma. Study details: Nephrectomy followed 15 Gy stereotactic body radiation by 4 weeks. Broader study findings: Without pretreatment biopsies, baseline tumor clonotype presence was undetermined.

In the case of this clone: The target antigen is unknown.

Time point of the sample: baseline pretreatment blood. Sample treatment: 15 Gy SBRT to primary tumor, nephrectomy 4 weeks later. The CDR3 is made up of 17 amino acids. The germline CDR1 and CDR2 sequences are KGHSH and LQKENI. V dropped 3 bases and J dropped 7; count of bases not matched to a gene: 12. Data came from immunoSEQ multiplex PCR; TCRdb stores just in-frame clones and leaves some out. This table holds more than 75,000 clones, 65% to 85% found once. The receptor comes from a man aged 55 to 70 with renal cell carcinoma. The rearrangement links TRBV18 to TRBJ2-1; 10 bases align to TRBD2. The sample in question was blood, obtained from a patient whose treatment included radiotherapy and nephrectomy. The CDR3 DNA sequence: TGTGCCAGCTCACCGTTCGGACTAGCGGAGACGGGGAATGAGCAGTTCTTC. Its translation is CASSPFGLAETGNEQFF. Variable domain in full (rest from reference TRBV18 and TRBJ2-1): NAGVMQNPRHLVRRRGQEARLRCSPMKGHSHVYWYRQLPEEGLKFMVYLQKENIIDESGMPKERFSAEFPKEGPSILRIQQVVRGDSAAYFCASSPFGLAETGNEQFFGPGTRLTVL.